A selection of T cell receptor beta chains follows, all from one sample in a study of T cells in Graves' hyperthyroidism and ophthalmopathy. MiXCR, run by TCRdb on the multiplex PCR reads, gives a single entry per CDR3 protein. The sample contains some 380,000 distinct CDR3 sequences, roughly 14% of which appear only once. The sample consisted of blood. The receptors come from a man aged 25-40 years with Graves' hyperthyroidism that later progressed to Graves' ophthalmopathy. Each CDR3 is given with its conserved first and last residue. A D gene is named only where the DNA matches it firmly. Where a row states a size, it is once, few, many or the class of an expanded clone; other rows omit it.

clone_size: many; d_call: TRBD1; j_call: TRBJ2-5; v_call: TRBV6-1; cdr3_length: 15; cdr3_aa: CASKGGQGIKETQYF; cdr3_nt: TGTGCCAGCAAAGGGGGACAGGGAATAAAAGAGACCCAGTACTTC
clone_size: many; d_call: NA; j_call: TRBJ1-5; v_call: TRBV15; cdr3_length: 16; cdr3_aa: CATSRDSGRGNQPQHF; cdr3_nt: TGTGCCACCAGCAGAGATTCGGGTCGGGGCAATCAGCCCCAGCATTTT
clone_size: few; d_call: NA; j_call: TRBJ1-2; v_call: TRBV3-1; cdr3_length: 12; cdr3_aa: CASSLPGRGYTF; cdr3_nt: TGTGCCAGCAGCCTCCCTGGACGAGGCTACACCTTC
clone_size: few; d_call: NA; j_call: TRBJ2-6; v_call: TRBV11-2; cdr3_length: 17; cdr3_aa: CASSLSRALEGANVLTF; cdr3_nt: TGTGCCAGCAGCTTAAGCCGGGCCCTTGAAGGGGCCAACGTCCTGACTTTC
clone_size: many; d_call: NA; j_call: TRBJ2-7; v_call: TRBV18; cdr3_length: 16; cdr3_aa: CASSPDTPIFTYEQYF; cdr3_nt: TGTGCCAGCTCACCGGACACTCCGATTTTTACCTACGAGCAGTACTTC
clone_size: few; d_call: NA; j_call: TRBJ2-6; v_call: TRBV12-3/TRBV12-4; cdr3_length: 16; cdr3_aa: CASSLRVSSGANVLTF; cdr3_nt: TGTGCCAGCAGTTTACGGGTGAGCTCTGGGGCCAACGTCCTGACTTTC
clone_size: many; d_call: NA; j_call: TRBJ1-2; v_call: TRBV12-3/TRBV12-4; cdr3_length: 15; cdr3_aa: CASSFAGTDNYGYTF; cdr3_nt: TGTGCCAGCAGTTTCGCTGGGACTGATAACTATGGCTACACCTTC
clone_size: many; d_call: TRBD1; j_call: TRBJ1-5; v_call: TRBV12-3/TRBV12-4; cdr3_length: 15; cdr3_aa: CASRAGTGRNQPQHF; cdr3_nt: TGTGCCAGCAGAGCCGGGACAGGGAGGAATCAGCCCCAGCATTTT
clone_size: NA; d_call: NA; j_call: TRBJ1-2; v_call: TRBV6-2/TRBV6-3; cdr3_length: 12; cdr3_aa: CASRLMGYDYTF; cdr3_nt: TGTGCCAGCAGATTAATGGGATATGACTACACCTTC
clone_size: few; d_call: NA; j_call: TRBJ2-7; v_call: TRBV12-3/TRBV12-4; cdr3_length: 14; cdr3_aa: CASSFWDTSYEQYF; cdr3_nt: TGTGCCAGCAGTTTCTGGGACACCTCCTACGAGCAGTACTTC
clone_size: NA; d_call: NA; j_call: TRBJ2-2; v_call: TRBV4-1; cdr3_length: 13; cdr3_aa: CASSQYKGGELFF; cdr3_nt: TGCGCCAGCAGCCAATATAAAGGCGGGGAGCTGTTTTTT
clone_size: few; d_call: NA; j_call: TRBJ1-6; v_call: TRBV27; cdr3_length: 15; cdr3_aa: CATREARSYNSPLHF; cdr3_nt: TGTGCCACCCGAGAAGCCCGCTCCTATAATTCACCCCTCCACTTT
clone_size: few; d_call: TRBD1; j_call: TRBJ2-3; v_call: TRBV7-6; cdr3_length: 14; cdr3_aa: CASSDRGRVDTQYF; cdr3_nt: TGTGCCAGCTCGGACAGGGGGCGCGTAGATACGCAGTATTTT
clone_size: few; d_call: NA; j_call: TRBJ1-2; v_call: TRBV19; cdr3_length: 14; cdr3_aa: CASSIARGGYGYTF; cdr3_nt: TGTGCCAGTAGTATAGCCCGGGGCGGCTATGGCTACACCTTC
clone_size: many; d_call: NA; j_call: TRBJ2-5; v_call: TRBV6-1; cdr3_length: 15; cdr3_aa: CASSDEGGPQETQYF; cdr3_nt: TGTGCCAGCAGTGATGAGGGGGGACCTCAAGAGACCCAGTACTTC
clone_size: many; d_call: NA; j_call: TRBJ1-5; v_call: TRBV3-1; cdr3_length: 12; cdr3_aa: CASSQGAVPQHF; cdr3_nt: TGTGCCAGCAGCCAAGGGGCAGTCCCCCAGCATTTT
clone_size: many; d_call: TRBD2; j_call: TRBJ2-5; v_call: TRBV24-1; cdr3_length: 15; cdr3_aa: CATSDPSGIQETQYF; cdr3_nt: TGTGCCACCAGTGACCCTAGCGGAATACAAGAGACCCAGTACTTC
clone_size: many; d_call: TRBD1; j_call: TRBJ2-3; v_call: TRBV2; cdr3_length: 15; cdr3_aa: CASNQDRGGSDTQYF; cdr3_nt: TGTGCCAGCAACCAAGACAGGGGCGGTTCAGATACGCAGTATTTT
clone_size: NA; d_call: TRBD1; j_call: TRBJ2-1; v_call: TRBV6-1; cdr3_length: 13; cdr3_aa: CASSRQGFNEQFF; cdr3_nt: TGTGCCAGCAGTAGACAGGGCTTCAATGAGCAGTTCTTC
clone_size: many; d_call: NA; j_call: TRBJ1-5; v_call: TRBV7-9; cdr3_length: 12; cdr3_aa: CASGQGDQPQHF; cdr3_nt: TGTGCCAGCGGGCAGGGTGATCAGCCCCAGCATTTT
clone_size: few; d_call: NA; j_call: TRBJ1-5; v_call: TRBV7-9; cdr3_length: 15; cdr3_aa: CASSRYGEGNQPQHF; cdr3_nt: TGTGCCAGCAGTCGTTACGGGGAGGGCAATCAGCCCCAGCATTTT
clone_size: few; d_call: NA; j_call: TRBJ2-1; v_call: TRBV7-2; cdr3_length: 13; cdr3_aa: CASSYQPYNEQFF; cdr3_nt: TGTGCCAGCAGCTACCAGCCCTACAATGAGCAGTTCTTC
clone_size: NA; d_call: TRBD1; j_call: TRBJ1-2; v_call: TRBV18; cdr3_length: 14; cdr3_aa: CASSQEAGGDGYTF; cdr3_nt: TGTGCCAGCTCACAAGAGGCAGGGGGCGACGGCTACACCTTC
clone_size: many; d_call: NA; j_call: TRBJ2-1; v_call: TRBV7-9; cdr3_length: 15; cdr3_aa: CASSTVGRRYNEQFF; cdr3_nt: TGTGCCAGCAGCACCGTGGGGCGCCGTTACAATGAGCAGTTCTTC
clone_size: many; d_call: NA; j_call: TRBJ2-2; v_call: TRBV5-8; cdr3_length: 15; cdr3_aa: CASSPTGMGTGELFF; cdr3_nt: TGTGCCAGCAGCCCCACGGGAATGGGCACCGGGGAGCTGTTTTTT
clone_size: NA; d_call: TRBD2; j_call: TRBJ2-1; v_call: TRBV7-8; cdr3_length: 15; cdr3_aa: CASSIRLAGGVEQFF; cdr3_nt: TGTGCCAGCAGCATCCGACTAGCGGGGGGGGTTGAGCAGTTCTTC
clone_size: NA; d_call: NA; j_call: TRBJ2-7; v_call: TRBV6-4; cdr3_length: 15; cdr3_aa: CASSGPYRAHYEQYF; cdr3_nt: TGTGCCAGCAGTGGACCCTACAGGGCCCACTACGAGCAGTACTTC
clone_size: NA; d_call: TRBD1; j_call: TRBJ1-2; v_call: TRBV27; cdr3_length: 16; cdr3_aa: CASSSAGRTGWGGYTF; cdr3_nt: TGTGCCAGCAGTTCCGCGGGAAGGACAGGGTGGGGTGGCTACACCTTC
clone_size: NA; d_call: NA; j_call: TRBJ2-1; v_call: TRBV19; cdr3_length: 13; cdr3_aa: CASSISGMVEQFF; cdr3_nt: TGTGCCAGTAGTATTTCAGGGATGGTTGAGCAGTTCTTC
clone_size: many; d_call: TRBD1; j_call: TRBJ1-6; v_call: TRBV13; cdr3_length: 15; cdr3_aa: CASSIGTGGHSPLHF; cdr3_nt: TGTGCCAGCAGCATCGGGACAGGGGGCCATTCACCCCTCCACTTT
clone_size: NA; d_call: NA; j_call: TRBJ2-7; v_call: TRBV3-1; cdr3_length: 16; cdr3_aa: CASSPSLGTYSYEQYF; cdr3_nt: TGTGCCAGCAGCCCCAGTCTGGGAACCTACTCCTACGAGCAGTACTTC
clone_size: NA; d_call: NA; j_call: TRBJ2-6; v_call: TRBV7-9; cdr3_length: 15; cdr3_aa: CASSPTVLGANVLTF; cdr3_nt: TGTGCCAGCAGCCCTACAGTCCTCGGGGCCAACGTCCTGACTTTC
clone_size: NA; d_call: TRBD2; j_call: TRBJ2-1; v_call: TRBV7-3; cdr3_length: 15; cdr3_aa: CASSLLAGALNEQFF; cdr3_nt: TGTGCCAGCAGCTTATTAGCGGGGGCTTTAAATGAGCAGTTCTTC
clone_size: many; d_call: NA; j_call: TRBJ1-1; v_call: TRBV29-1; cdr3_length: 11; cdr3_aa: CSVTGITEAFF; cdr3_nt: TGCAGCGTAACAGGTATTACTGAAGCTTTCTTT
clone_size: NA; d_call: NA; j_call: TRBJ2-3; v_call: TRBV28; cdr3_length: 14; cdr3_aa: CASSLLPDGDTQYF; cdr3_nt: TGTGCCAGCAGTTTACTCCCGGACGGCGATACGCAGTATTTT
clone_size: NA; d_call: NA; j_call: TRBJ1-5; v_call: TRBV19; cdr3_length: 13; cdr3_aa: CASWTMSNQPQHF; cdr3_nt: TGTGCCAGTTGGACAATGAGCAATCAGCCCCAGCATTTT
clone_size: many; d_call: NA; j_call: TRBJ1-1; v_call: TRBV10-3; cdr3_length: 14; cdr3_aa: CAISEPVDNTEAFF; cdr3_nt: TGTGCCATCAGTGAGCCCGTGGACAACACTGAAGCTTTCTTT
clone_size: many; d_call: NA; j_call: TRBJ2-2; v_call: TRBV28; cdr3_length: 14; cdr3_aa: CASSLSGNTGELFF; cdr3_nt: TGTGCCAGCAGTTTATCGGGGAACACCGGGGAGCTGTTTTTT
clone_size: NA; d_call: TRBD2; j_call: TRBJ2-2; v_call: TRBV5-6; cdr3_length: 16; cdr3_aa: CASGPLAGGNTGELFF; cdr3_nt: TGTGCCAGCGGTCCTCTAGCGGGGGGAAACACCGGGGAGCTGTTTTTT
clone_size: NA; d_call: TRBD2; j_call: TRBJ2-1; v_call: TRBV20-1; cdr3_length: 14; cdr3_aa: CSASLAGGYNEQFF; cdr3_nt: TGCAGTGCCTCCCTAGCGGGGGGATACAATGAGCAGTTCTTC
clone_size: NA; d_call: TRBD2; j_call: TRBJ2-7; v_call: TRBV4-1; cdr3_length: 15; cdr3_aa: CASSQTSGGSNEQYF; cdr3_nt: TGCGCCAGCAGCCAGACTAGCGGGGGTTCGAACGAGCAGTACTTC